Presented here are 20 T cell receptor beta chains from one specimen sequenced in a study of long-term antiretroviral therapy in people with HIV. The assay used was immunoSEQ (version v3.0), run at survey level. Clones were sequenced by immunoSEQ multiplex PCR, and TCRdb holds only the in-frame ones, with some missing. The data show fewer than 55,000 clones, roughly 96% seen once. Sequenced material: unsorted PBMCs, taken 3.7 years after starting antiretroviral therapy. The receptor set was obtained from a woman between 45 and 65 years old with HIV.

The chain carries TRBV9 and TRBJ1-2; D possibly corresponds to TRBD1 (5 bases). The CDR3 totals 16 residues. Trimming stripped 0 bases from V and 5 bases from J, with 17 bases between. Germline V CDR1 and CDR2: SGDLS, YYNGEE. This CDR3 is CASSVALRSGRYGYTF. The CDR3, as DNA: TGTGCCAGCAGCGTAGCTCTCCGATCGGGGCGATATGGCTACACCTTC.

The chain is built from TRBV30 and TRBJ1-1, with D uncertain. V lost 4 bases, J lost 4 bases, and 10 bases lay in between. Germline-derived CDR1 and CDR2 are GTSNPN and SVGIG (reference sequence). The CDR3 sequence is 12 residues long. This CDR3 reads CAWTGYSTEAFF. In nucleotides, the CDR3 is TGTGCCTGGACGGGCTATAGCACTGAAGCTTTCTTT.

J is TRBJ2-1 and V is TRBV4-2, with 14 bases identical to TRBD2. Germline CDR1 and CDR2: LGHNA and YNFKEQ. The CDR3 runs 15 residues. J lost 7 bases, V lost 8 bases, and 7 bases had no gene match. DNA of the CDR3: TGTGCCAGCGGACTCGGACTAGCGGGGGGTAATGAGCAGTTCTTC. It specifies CASGLGLAGGNEQFF.

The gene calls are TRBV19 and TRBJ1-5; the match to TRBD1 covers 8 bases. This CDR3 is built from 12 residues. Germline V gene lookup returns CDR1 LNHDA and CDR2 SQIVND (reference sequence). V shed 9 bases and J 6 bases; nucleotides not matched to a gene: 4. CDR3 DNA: TGTGCCAGCGCAGGGGGCGTTCAGCCCCAGCATTTT. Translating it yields CASAGGVQPQHF.

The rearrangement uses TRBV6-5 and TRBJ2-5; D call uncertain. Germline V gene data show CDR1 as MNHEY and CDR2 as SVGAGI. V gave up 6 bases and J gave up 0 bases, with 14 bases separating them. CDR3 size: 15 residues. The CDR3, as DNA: TGTGCCAGCAGACACCGTAATAGGTACCAAGAGACCCAGTACTTC. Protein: CASRHRNRYQETQYF.

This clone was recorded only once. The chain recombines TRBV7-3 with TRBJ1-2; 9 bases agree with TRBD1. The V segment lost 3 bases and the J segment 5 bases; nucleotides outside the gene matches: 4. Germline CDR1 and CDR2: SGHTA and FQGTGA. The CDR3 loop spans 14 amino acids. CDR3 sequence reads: CASSFSTGGYGYTF. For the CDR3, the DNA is TGTGCCAGCAGCTTCTCGACAGGGGGATATGGCTACACCTTC.

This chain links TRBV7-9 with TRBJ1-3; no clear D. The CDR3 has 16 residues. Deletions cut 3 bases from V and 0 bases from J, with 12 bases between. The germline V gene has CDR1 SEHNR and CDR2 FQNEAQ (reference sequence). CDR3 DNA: TGTGCCAGCAGCTTTCTGTCAGGCAACTCTGGAAACACCATATATTTT. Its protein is CASSFLSGNSGNTIYF.

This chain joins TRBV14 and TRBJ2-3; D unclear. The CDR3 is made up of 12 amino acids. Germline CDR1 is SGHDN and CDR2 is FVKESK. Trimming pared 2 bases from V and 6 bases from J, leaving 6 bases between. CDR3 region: CASSQLRDTQYF. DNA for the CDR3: TGTGCCAGCAGCCAATTACGGGATACGCAGTATTTT.

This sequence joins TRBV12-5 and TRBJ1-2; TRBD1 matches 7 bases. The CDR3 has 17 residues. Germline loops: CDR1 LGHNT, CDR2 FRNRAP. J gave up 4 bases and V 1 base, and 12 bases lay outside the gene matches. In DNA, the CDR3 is TGTGCTAGTGGTTTGGGAAACAGGGGAAAAGCAGCCTATGGCTACACCTTC. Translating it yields CASGLGNRGKAAYGYTF.

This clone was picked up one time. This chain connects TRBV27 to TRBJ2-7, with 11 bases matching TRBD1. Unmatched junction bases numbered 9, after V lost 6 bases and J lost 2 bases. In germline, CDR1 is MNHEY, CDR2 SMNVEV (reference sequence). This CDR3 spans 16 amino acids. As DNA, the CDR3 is TGTGCCAGCAGCCCCTCGGGACAGGGGGGAACCTACGAGCAGTACTTC. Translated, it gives CASSPSGQGGTYEQYF.

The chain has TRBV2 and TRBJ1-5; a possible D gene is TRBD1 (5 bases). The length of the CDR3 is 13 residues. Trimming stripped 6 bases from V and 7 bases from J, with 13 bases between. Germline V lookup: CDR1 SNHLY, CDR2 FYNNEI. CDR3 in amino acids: CASRGEERQPQHF. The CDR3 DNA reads TGTGCCAGCAGGGGGGAGGAGAGGCAGCCCCAGCATTTT.

This chain's CDR3 is CASSLQTGAMNTEAFF. The CDR3 DNA reads as TGTGCCAGCAGCCTCCAGACAGGCGCCATGAACACTGAAGCTTTCTTT. This rearrangement joins TRBV9 to TRBJ1-1; TRBD1 is a possible D gene (6 bases). From germline, CDR1 is SGDLS and CDR2 YYNGEE. This CDR3 has 16 residues. Trimming stripped 4 bases from V and 0 bases from J, with 16 bases between.

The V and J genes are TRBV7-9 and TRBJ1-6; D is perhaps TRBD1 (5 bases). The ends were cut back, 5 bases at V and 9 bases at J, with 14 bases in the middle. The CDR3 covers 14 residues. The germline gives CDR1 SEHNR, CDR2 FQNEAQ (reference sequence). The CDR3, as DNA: TGTGCCAGCAGCCCCGGGGGACTGCCTTCACCCCTCCACTTT. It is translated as CASSPGGLPSPLHF.

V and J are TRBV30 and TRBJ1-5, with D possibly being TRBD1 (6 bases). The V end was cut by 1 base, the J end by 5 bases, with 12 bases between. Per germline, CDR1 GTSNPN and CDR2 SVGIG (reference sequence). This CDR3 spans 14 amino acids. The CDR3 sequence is CAWSGGNRDQPQHF. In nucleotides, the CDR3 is TGTGCCTGGAGTGGAGGAAACAGGGATCAGCCCCAGCATTTT. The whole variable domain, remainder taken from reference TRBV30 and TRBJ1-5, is SQTIHQWPATLVQPVGSPLSLECTVEGTSNPNLYWYRQAAGRGLQLLFYSVGIGQISSEVPQNLSASRPQDRQFILSSKKLLLSDSGFYLCAWSGGNRDQPQHFGDGTRLSIL.

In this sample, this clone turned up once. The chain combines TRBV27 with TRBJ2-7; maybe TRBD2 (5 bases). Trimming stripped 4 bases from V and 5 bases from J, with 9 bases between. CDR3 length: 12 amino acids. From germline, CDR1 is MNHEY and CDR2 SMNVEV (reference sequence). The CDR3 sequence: CASSSLGDEQYF. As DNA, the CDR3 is TGTGCCAGCAGTTCCTTGGGAGACGAGCAGTACTTC.

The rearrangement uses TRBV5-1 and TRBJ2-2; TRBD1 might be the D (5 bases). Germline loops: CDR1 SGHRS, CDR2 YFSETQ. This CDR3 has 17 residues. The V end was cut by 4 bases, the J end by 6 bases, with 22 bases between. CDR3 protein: CASSPGLRSPGPGELFF. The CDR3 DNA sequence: TGCGCCAGCAGCCCAGGGCTTAGGAGCCCCGGTCCCGGGGAGCTGTTTTTT.

CDR3 amino acids: CASSQDLGEGNEKLFF. In DNA, the CDR3 is TGTGCCAGCAGCCAAGATCTGGGGGAGGGTAATGAAAAACTGTTTTTT. V usage is TRBV4-2 and J usage is TRBJ1-4; D may be TRBD1 (5 bases). This CDR3 contains 16 residues. Trimming took 0 bases from V and 4 from J, leaving 12 bases between them. CDR1 and CDR2 (germline): LGHNA, YNFKEQ.

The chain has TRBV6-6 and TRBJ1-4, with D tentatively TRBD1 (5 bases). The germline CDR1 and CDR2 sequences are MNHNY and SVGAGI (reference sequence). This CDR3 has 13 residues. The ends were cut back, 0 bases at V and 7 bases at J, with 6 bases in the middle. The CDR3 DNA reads TGTGCCAGCAGTTACTCCGGGACTGAAAAACTGTTTTTT. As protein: CASSYSGTEKLFF.

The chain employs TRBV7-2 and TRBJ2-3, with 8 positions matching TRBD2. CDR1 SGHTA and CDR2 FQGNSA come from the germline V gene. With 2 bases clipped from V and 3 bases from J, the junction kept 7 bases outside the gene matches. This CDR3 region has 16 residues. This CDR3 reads CASSLSGGGKTDTQYF. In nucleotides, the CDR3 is TGTGCCAGCAGCTTATCTGGCGGGGGGAAAACAGATACGCAGTATTTT. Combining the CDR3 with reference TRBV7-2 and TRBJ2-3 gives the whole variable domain GAGVSQSPSNKVTEKGKDVELRCDPISGHTALYWYRQSLGQGLEFLIYFQGNSAPDKSGLPSDRFSAERTGGSVSTLTIQRTQQEDSAVYLCASSLSGGGKTDTQYFGPGTRLTVL.

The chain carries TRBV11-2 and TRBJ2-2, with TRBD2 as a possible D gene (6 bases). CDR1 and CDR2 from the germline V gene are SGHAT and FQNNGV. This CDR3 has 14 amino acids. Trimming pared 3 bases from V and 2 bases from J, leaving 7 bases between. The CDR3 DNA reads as TGTGCCAGCAGCTTGACTAGAAACACCGGGGAGCTGTTTTTT. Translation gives CASSLTRNTGELFF. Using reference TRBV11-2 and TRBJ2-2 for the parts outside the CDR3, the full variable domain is EAGVAQSPRYKIIEKRQSVAFWCNPISGHATLYWYQQILGQGPKLLIQFQNNGVVDDSQLPKDRFSAERLKGVDSTLKIQPAKLEDSAVYLCASSLTRNTGELFFGEGSRLTVL.